These 3 T cell receptor beta chains came from one sample sequenced in a study of cytomegalovirus exposure and HLA in healthy donors. PCR primers comprised 60 Vbeta and 13 Jbeta primers. TCRdb keeps only in-frame clones here, not all; method: immunoSEQ multiplex PCR. The repertoire table contains roughly 64,000 clones. Material: PBMCs. The receptors were sampled from a woman aged 18-29 years in good health and CMV-seronegative.

The gene calls are TRBV6-1 and TRBJ1-3, with unresolved D. Germline V gene sequence: CDR1 MNHNS, CDR2 SASEGT. This CDR3 has 15 amino acids. Trimming shortened V by 6 bases and J by 0 bases, and 12 bases separated the two germline ends. The CDR3 bases are TGTGCCAGCAGGGAGGGAGCTATCTCTGGAAACACCATATATTTT. Its translation: CASREGAISGNTIYF.

V is TRBV18 and J is TRBJ2-7; D is possibly TRBD1 (6 bases). Germline values: CDR1 KGHSH, CDR2 LQKENI. CDR3 length: 12 amino acids. Trimming took off 6 bases at V and 6 bases at J, with 12 bases between the two ends. The CDR3 region is CASSPGQREQYF. CDR3 nucleotide sequence: TGTGCCAGCTCTCCCGGACAGCGCGAGCAGTACTTC.

The V gene is TRBV6-1, the J gene TRBJ2-3; 14 nucleotides match TRBD2. Germline CDR1 is MNHNS and CDR2 is SASEGT. The CDR3 runs to 19 residues. Unmatched junction bases numbered 13, after V lost 4 bases and J lost 4 bases. The CDR3 sequence is CASSGGGTSGSYAADTQYF. CDR3 nucleotides: TGTGCCAGCAGTGGGGGGGGGACTAGCGGGAGTTACGCGGCAGATACGCAGTATTTT.